This passage covers 21 T cell receptor beta chains from one sample sequenced in a study of blood T cell repertoires in COVID-19. Clones were sequenced by immunoSEQ multiplex PCR, and TCRdb holds only the in-frame ones, with some missing. Among about 270,000 clones, around 88% were seen once, and the ten largest hold around 13%. The sample taken for sequencing was peripheral blood. The receptors derive from a woman in her seventies with COVID-19, enrolled during active disease.

This clone was counted once. The rearrangement uses TRBV18 and TRBJ2-3, with D tentatively TRBD2 (6 bases). V lost 6 bases to trimming and J lost 2 bases, with 12 bases between them. Germline CDR1 and CDR2: KGHSH and LQKENI. The CDR3 has 14 amino acids. The CDR3 protein is CASSLGGYTDTQYF. The DNA for the CDR3 is TGTGCCAGCTCCCTCGGGGGATACACAGATACGCAGTATTTT.

The V call is TRBV6-5, the J call TRBJ1-3, with 8 bases aligning to TRBD1. Trimming took 5 bases from V and 2 from J; bases not matched to a gene: 5. This CDR3 region has 15 residues. Per the germline V gene, CDR1 is MNHEY and CDR2 is SVGAGI. The CDR3 here is CASSRQGNTGNTIYF. CDR3 nucleotide sequence: TGTGCCAGCAGTCGACAGGGGAATACTGGAAACACCATATATTTT.

V and J are TRBV5-1 and TRBJ1-6; TRBD1 aligns across 7 bases. V trimming: 6 bases; J trimming: 6 bases; junction bases outside the gene matches: 12. Germline V gene lookup returns CDR1 SGHRS and CDR2 YFSETQ. CDR3 length: 16 amino acids. DNA for the CDR3: TGCGCCAGCAAGGGTTCAGGACAGGAGATTAATTCACCCCTCCACTTT. Its translation is CASKGSGQEINSPLHF.

The genes are TRBV5-1 and TRBJ2-1; a possible D gene is TRBD2 (5 bases). The CDR3 length is 15 residues. V shed 0 bases and J shed 8 bases, with 15 bases lying between them. The V gene's germline CDR1 is SGHRS and CDR2 YFSETQ. This CDR3 reads CASSLVGQGGDEQFF. The CDR3 nucleotides are TGCGCCAGCAGCTTGGTAGGTCAAGGAGGCGATGAGCAGTTCTTC.

The chain is built from TRBV30 and TRBJ2-2, with 9 bases fitting TRBD2. V trimming: 4 bases; J trimming: 8 bases; junction bases outside the gene matches: 11. Germline V lookup: CDR1 GTSNPN, CDR2 SVGIG (reference sequence). This CDR3 region has 15 residues. CDR3 sequence reads: CAWTTTGLANGELFF. As DNA, the CDR3 is TGTGCCTGGACAACCACGGGACTAGCAAATGGGGAGCTGTTTTTT.

This chain links TRBV28 with TRBJ1-6; 10 bases line up with TRBD1. CDR1 MDHEN and CDR2 SYDVKM come from the germline V gene. The CDR3 is 18 residues long. V was clipped by 5 bases and J by 7 bases; unmatched bases: 14. In DNA form, the CDR3 reads TGTGCCAGCAGTCCGTTTGTCTGGGACAGGGGAGGCAATTCACCCCTCCACTTT. Translated: CASSPFVWDRGGNSPLHF.

V and J are TRBV12-5 and TRBJ1-5, with 7 bases aligning to TRBD1. Germline CDR1 and CDR2: LGHNT and FRNRAP. V shed 2 bases and J 4 bases; nucleotides not matched to a gene: 2. The CDR3 totals 14 residues. The CDR3 sequence: CASGLTGVNQPQHF. In nucleotides, the CDR3 is TGTGCTAGTGGTTTGACAGGGGTGAATCAGCCCCAGCATTTT.

A word on this clone: The same CDR3 can be traced to other DNA sequences in this sample. CDR3 loop: CASSEGGSPLHF. CDR3 sequence (DNA): TGTGCCAGCAGTGAGGGCGGGTCACCCCTCCACTTT. This chain connects TRBV6-1 to TRBJ1-6; D not resolved. This CDR3 is built from 12 residues. V was cut by 3 bases and J by 10 bases, with 7 bases left in between. CDR1 and CDR2 (germline): MNHNS, SASEGT.

The gene calls are TRBV30 and TRBJ2-5; TRBD2 aligns across 7 bases. Germline CDR1 and CDR2: GTSNPN and SVGIG (reference sequence). The CDR3 contains 10 residues. This CDR3 is CAGGWETQYF. CDR3 DNA: TGTGCGGGAGGGTGGGAGACCCAGTACTTC.

The table lists this clone with a count of one. CDR3 amino acids: CASSMTGQLFEAFF. Here the CDR3 DNA reads TGTGCCAGCAGCATGACCGGACAGCTATTTGAAGCTTTCTTT. This chain joins TRBV5-6 and TRBJ1-1; possible D gene TRBD1, 6 bases. V lost 4 bases and J lost 7, with 17 bases in between. The CDR3 has 14 amino acids. From germline, CDR1 is SGHDT and CDR2 YYEEEE.

This sequence joins TRBV30 and TRBJ1-2, with 10 bases that match TRBD1. The V segment lost 2 bases and the J segment 0 bases; nucleotides outside the gene matches: 12. CDR1 is GTSNPN, CDR2 SVGIG, per germline (reference sequence). The CDR3 covers 18 residues. The CDR3 is CAWSLGWDRGSANYGYTF. The CDR3 DNA sequence: TGTGCCTGGAGTTTAGGTTGGGACAGGGGATCGGCTAACTATGGCTACACCTTC.

The rearrangement joins TRBV7-9 to TRBJ1-1; tentative D call: TRBD1 (6 bases). Trimming cost V 5 bases and J 1 base, with 14 bases left between them. CDR3 size: 15 residues. The germline V gene encodes CDR1 SEHNR and CDR2 FQNEAQ (reference sequence). CDR3 nucleotide sequence: TGTGCCAGCAGCGATTACAGGGCCAGGAACACTGAAGCTTTCTTT. Translating it yields CASSDYRARNTEAFF.

V usage is TRBV29-1 and J usage is TRBJ1-2, with D possibly being TRBD1 (5 bases). From germline, CDR1 is SQVTM and CDR2 ANQGSEA. The length of the CDR3 is 16 residues. V shed 0 bases and J shed 8 bases, with 22 bases lying between them. CDR3 bases: TGCAGCGTTGAAGATTTCGGCAGGGTATCATCGGGCGGCTACACCTTC. Amino acid sequence: CSVEDFGRVSSGGYTF. Supplemented by reference TRBV29-1 and TRBJ1-2, the full variable domain reads SAVISQKPSRDICQRGTSLTIQCQVDSQVTMMFWYRQQPGQSLTLIATANQGSEATYESGFVIDKFPISRPNLTFSTLTVSNMSPEDSSIYLCSVEDFGRVSSGGYTFGSGTRLTVV.

The chain is built from TRBV28 and TRBJ2-2, with 9 positions matching TRBD1. This CDR3 has 15 residues. The V and J ends lost 10 bases and 4 bases, in that order; junction bases with no gene match: 10. The germline gives CDR1 MDHEN, CDR2 SYDVKM. CDR3: CATKVRDRATGELFF. The CDR3 DNA is TGTGCCACTAAGGTCCGGGACAGGGCCACCGGGGAGCTGTTTTTT. Together with reference TRBV28 and TRBJ2-2, the CDR3 gives the full variable domain: DVKVTQSSRYLVKRTGEKVFLECVQDMDHENMFWYRQDPGLGLRLIYFSYDVKMKEKGDIPEGYSVSREKKERFSLILESASTNQTSMYLCATKVRDRATGELFFGEGSRLTVL.

The chain is built from TRBV10-1 and TRBJ1-4; the D is unclear. Per the germline V gene, CDR1 is WNHNN and CDR2 is SYGVQD (reference sequence). CDR3 length: 14 residues. The germline V and J ends were trimmed by 6 bases and 0 bases, with 8 bases remaining between them. As DNA, the CDR3 is TGCGCCAGCAGAGACATTGCAACTAATGAAAAACTGTTTTTT. It translates to CASRDIATNEKLFF.

This clone came up a few times. The chain links TRBV12-5 to TRBJ1-6; unclear D gene. CDR1 LGHNT and CDR2 FRNRAP come from the germline V gene. Trimming took off 2 bases at V and 0 bases at J, with 17 bases between the two ends. This CDR3 is built from 19 residues. The DNA of the CDR3 is TGTGCTAGTGGTTTGCTACTAGGGAGCTTTAGCTCCTATAATTCACCCCTCCACTTT. As protein: CASGLLLGSFSSYNSPLHF. The full variable domain, rest sourced from reference TRBV12-5 and TRBJ1-6, is DARVTQTPRHKVTEMGQEVTMRCQPILGHNTVFWYRQTMMQGLELLAYFRNRAPLDDSGMPKDRFSAEMPDATLATLKIQPSEPRDSAVYFCASGLLLGSFSSYNSPLHFGNGTRLTVT.

The CDR3 DNA follows: TGTGCTAGTGGTTTATCAGGGGATGGCTACACCTTC. Translated: CASGLSGDGYTF. The chain links TRBV12-5 to TRBJ1-2, with D possibly TRBD1 on 6 matching bases. This CDR3 has 12 amino acids. Germline CDR1 and CDR2: LGHNT and FRNRAP. Trimming took off 3 bases at V and 6 bases at J, with 8 bases between the two ends.

The chain recombines TRBV7-9 with TRBJ2-7, with D possibly matching TRBD2 (5 bases). The germline CDR1 and CDR2 sequences are SEHNR and FQNEAQ (reference sequence). Trimming removed 1 base from V and 13 bases from J, with 17 bases in between. CDR3 length equals 13 residues. The chain's CDR3 is CASSLGASPGKYF. CDR3 nucleotide sequence: TGTGCCAGCAGCTTAGGTGCGTCCCCCGGGAAATACTTC.

This chain joins TRBV30 and TRBJ2-1; D ambiguous. There are 13 residues in the CDR3. CDR1 is GTSNPN, CDR2 SVGIG, per germline (reference sequence). Deletions cut 0 bases from V and 5 bases from J, with 8 bases between. CDR3 in amino acids: CAWSVSGHNEQFF. The CDR3 bases are TGTGCCTGGAGTGTTTCTGGCCACAATGAGCAGTTCTTC.

The rearrangement links TRBV9 to TRBJ2-3; a possible D gene is TRBD1 (5 bases). V shed 0 bases and J shed 4 bases, with 12 bases lying between them. The CDR3 covers 15 residues. Germline CDR1 SGDLS, CDR2 YYNGEE. The CDR3 loop reads CASSVGGQGADTQYF. Written as DNA, the CDR3 is TGTGCCAGCAGCGTAGGAGGTCAGGGCGCAGATACGCAGTATTTT. The full variable domain, with the rest looked up from reference TRBV9 and TRBJ2-3, is DSGVTQTPKHLITATGQRVTLRCSPRSGDLSVYWYQQSLDQGLQFLIQYYNGEERAKGNILERFSAQQFPDLHSELNLSSLELGDSALYFCASSVGGQGADTQYFGPGTRLTVL.

The chain uses TRBV27 and TRBJ2-3; D possibly corresponds to TRBD2 (7 bases). The V gene's germline CDR1 is MNHEY and CDR2 SMNVEV (reference sequence). V lost 5 bases, J lost 2 bases, and 20 bases lay in between. The CDR3 totals 17 residues. The CDR3 loop is CASSPRGAGHFTDTQYF. The CDR3 coding sequence is TGTGCCAGCAGTCCCCGGGGAGCGGGACATTTCACAGATACGCAGTATTTT.